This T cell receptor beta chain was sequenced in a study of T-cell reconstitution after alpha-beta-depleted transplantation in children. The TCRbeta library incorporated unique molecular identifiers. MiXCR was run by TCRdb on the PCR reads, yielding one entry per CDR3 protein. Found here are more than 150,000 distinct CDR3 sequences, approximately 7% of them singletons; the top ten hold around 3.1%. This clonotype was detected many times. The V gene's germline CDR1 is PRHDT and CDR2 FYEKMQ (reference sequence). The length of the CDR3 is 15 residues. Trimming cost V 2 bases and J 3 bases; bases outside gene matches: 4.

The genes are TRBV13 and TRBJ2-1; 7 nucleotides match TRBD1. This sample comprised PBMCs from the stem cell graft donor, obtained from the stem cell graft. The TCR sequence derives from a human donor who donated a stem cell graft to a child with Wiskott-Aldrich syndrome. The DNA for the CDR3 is TGTGCCAGCAGCTTAAAGCCAGGGGGCTACAATGAGCAGTTCTTC. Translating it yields CASSLKPGGYNEQFF. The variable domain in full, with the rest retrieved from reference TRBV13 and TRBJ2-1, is AAGVIQSPRHLIKEKRETATLKCYPIPRHDTVYWYQQGPGQDPQFLISFYEKMQSDKGSIPDRFSAQQFSDYHSELNMSSLELGDSALYFCASSLKPGGYNEQFFGPGTRLTVL.